The 31 T cell receptor beta chains below come from one sample, sequenced in a study of T cells after yellow fever vaccination. TCRdb redid the calling of the 5' RACE reads with MiXCR, one entry per CDR3 protein. The sample consists of hundreds of thousands of distinct CDR3 sequences, 3.6% of them appearing once. The sequencing here drew on PBMCs, taken on the day of the yellow fever booster vaccination. Receptor source: a man younger than 35 who received the YFV17D yellow fever vaccine.

This clonotype appeared many times. V and J are TRBV9 and TRBJ1-5, with no clear D. CDR3 size: 13 residues. The V gene's germline CDR1 is SGDLS and CDR2 YYNGEE. V lost 1 base to trimming and J lost 3 bases, with 5 bases between them. The chain's CDR3 is CASSVQPNQPQHF. DNA for the CDR3: TGTGCCAGCAGCGTACAACCCAATCAGCCCCAGCATTTT.

This clonotype was recorded at least ten times. This chain joins TRBV7-2 and TRBJ2-7; no clear D gene. V lost 5 bases and J 4 bases, leaving 6 bases between the germline ends. The germline CDR1 and CDR2 sequences are SGHTA and FQGNSA. This CDR3 is 11 amino acids long. In DNA form, the CDR3 reads TGTGCCAGCAGCCCACAGTACGAGCAGTACTTC. Protein product: CASSPQYEQYF.

At least ten counts were recorded for this clonotype. This chain uses TRBV7-9 with TRBJ2-2; no clear D. The CDR3 totals 14 residues. Per the germline V gene, CDR1 is SEHNR and CDR2 is FQNEAQ (reference sequence). Trimming pared 1 base from V and 3 bases from J, leaving 6 bases between. CDR3 coding DNA: TGTGCCAGCAGCTTAGGGCGAGACACCGGGGAGCTGTTTTTT. It translates to CASSLGRDTGELFF.

This clonotype was recorded at least ten times. The chain links TRBV29-1 to TRBJ2-1; D is possibly TRBD1 (5 bases). V lost 3 bases and J 7 bases, leaving 25 bases between the germline ends. CDR1 and CDR2 from the germline V gene are SQVTM and ANQGSEA. This CDR3 has 17 amino acids. As DNA, the CDR3 is TGCAGCGTTGAGGTTCGTGGTTTTACAGGTCGGAAGAATGAGCAGTTCTTC. This gives the protein CSVEVRGFTGRKNEQFF.

The rearrangement links TRBV4-3 to TRBJ1-2; 8 nucleotides align to TRBD1. The germline gives CDR1 LGHNA, CDR2 YSLEER. Unmatched junction bases numbered 6, after V lost 1 base and J lost 8 bases. The CDR3 is 14 amino acids. CDR3 sequence (DNA): TGCGCCAGCAGCCAAGGACAGGGGATAAGCGGCTACACCTTC. This codes for CASSQGQGISGYTF.

The chain employs TRBV19 and TRBJ2-7; 8 bases align to TRBD1. Germline V gene data show CDR1 as LNHDA and CDR2 as SQIVND (reference sequence). The length of the CDR3 is 15 residues. V was clipped by 7 bases and J by 6 bases; unmatched bases: 14. CDR3 protein: CASTHPGGSPPEQYV. CDR3 nucleotide sequence: TGTGCCAGTACCCATCCAGGGGGCTCTCCACCCGAGCAGTACGTC.

This clonotype was seen repeatedly, ten times or more. The chain links TRBV6-2 or TRBV6-3 to TRBJ2-1; D is unclear. Germline V gene sequence: CDR1 MNHEY, CDR2 SVGEGT. The CDR3 contains 11 residues. With 7 bases removed from V and 8 bases from J, the gap between germline ends came to 9 bases. The CDR3 DNA follows: TGTGCCAGCACCATGCGGCATGAGCAGTTCTTC. It yields the protein CASTMRHEQFF.

The chain recombines TRBV4-2 with TRBJ1-1; 9 bases are shared with TRBD1. This CDR3 has 16 residues. CDR1 LGHNA and CDR2 YNFKEQ come from the germline V gene. V was clipped by 1 base and J by 5 bases; unmatched bases: 8. CDR3 sequence: CASSQVTQGARTEAFF. In nucleotides, the CDR3 is TGTGCCAGCAGCCAAGTAACACAGGGGGCAAGAACTGAAGCTTTCTTT.

This clonotype was seen more than once but under ten times. This chain uses TRBV5-5 with TRBJ1-1; 9 bases line up with TRBD1. Losses at the gene ends were 4 bases for V and 2 bases for J; bases not matched to a gene: 15. This CDR3 is built from 18 residues. The germline V gene encodes CDR1 SGHKS and CDR2 YYEKEE (reference sequence). The CDR3 sequence is CASSPRPRQGGDNTEAFF. CDR3 bases: TGTGCCAGCAGCCCTCGGCCTCGACAGGGGGGGGACAACACTGAAGCTTTCTTT.

V gene TRBV5-6 combines with J gene TRBJ1-1; possibly TRBD1 for D (5 bases). The V and J ends lost 2 bases and 1 base respectively, with 12 bases between them. The CDR3 sequence is 15 residues long. Germline CDR1 SGHDT, CDR2 YYEEEE. The chain's CDR3 is CASSFRGAKNTEAFF. DNA of the CDR3: TGTGCCAGCAGCTTCCGAGGGGCGAAGAACACTGAAGCTTTCTTT.

This clonotype was observed many times. The gene calls are TRBV3-1 and TRBJ1-2, with 10 bases fitting TRBD1. Trimming at V came to 3 bases and at J to 8 bases, leaving 6 bases not matched to a gene. The CDR3 totals 14 residues. The germline gives CDR1 LGHDT, CDR2 YNNKEL (reference sequence). CDR3 sequence: CASSQVGTGEGYTF. The CDR3, as DNA: TGTGCCAGCAGCCAGGTGGGGACAGGGGAAGGCTACACCTTC.

This clonotype was recorded at least ten times. The V and J genes are TRBV5-1 and TRBJ2-3; D perhaps matches TRBD2 (5 bases). Trimming removed 5 bases at V and 6 bases at J, with 13 bases between. The V gene's germline CDR1 is SGHRS and CDR2 YFSETQ. The CDR3 extends over 13 amino acids. This CDR3 reads CASRRAPGDTQYF. For the CDR3, the DNA is TGCGCCAGCAGGCGGGCGCCCGGGGATACGCAGTATTTT.

This clonotype was found many times. The gene calls are TRBV20-1 and TRBJ2-7, with 9 nucleotides matching TRBD2. The V and J ends lost 5 bases and 6 bases, in that order; junction bases with no gene match: 11. Germline CDR1 reads DFQATT; CDR2 reads SNEGSKA (reference sequence). The CDR3 length is 14 residues. The CDR3 nucleotides are TGCAGTGCTTTCCCAGAAGGCGGGGGGGCCGAGCAGTACGTC. Amino acids: CSAFPEGGGAEQYV.

Only a few counts were recorded for this clonotype. The chain has TRBV7-2 and TRBJ1-5; D is uncertain. Germline CDR1 is SGHTA and CDR2 is FQGNSA. This CDR3 has 14 amino acids. Trimming removed 2 bases at V and 5 bases at J, with 10 bases between. For the CDR3, the DNA is TGTGCCAGCAGCTTACGTGCCCTCGATCAGCCCCAGCATTTT. Residues: CASSLRALDQPQHF.

A few counts support this clonotype. CDR3: CAAGPGGYSPLHF. In nucleotides, the CDR3 is TGTGCCGCTGGACCTGGGGGCTATTCACCCCTCCACTTT. The rearrangement links TRBV6-5 to TRBJ1-6, with TRBD1 as a possible D gene (6 bases). The CDR3 consists of 13 residues. The germline gives CDR1 MNHEY, CDR2 SVGAGI. The germline V and J ends were trimmed by 11 bases and 8 bases, with 16 bases remaining between them.

This clonotype was detected many times. The rearrangement links TRBV7-6 to TRBJ2-1, with TRBD2 as a possible D gene (6 bases). The V gene's germline CDR1 is SGHVS and CDR2 FNYEAQ. CDR3 size: 16 residues. The V gene lost 3 bases and the J gene lost 8 bases, with 20 bases spanning the gap. CDR3 amino acids: CASSLGTPRREDEQFF. The DNA for the CDR3 is TGTGCCAGCAGCTTGGGGACTCCCCGAAGAGAAGATGAGCAGTTCTTC.

This clonotype was found a few times. The gene calls are TRBV20-1 and TRBJ1-5; D perhaps matches TRBD1 (5 bases). Trimming shortened V by 5 bases and J by 4 bases, and 12 bases separated the two germline ends. The CDR3 has 13 residues. Germline V lookup: CDR1 DFQATT, CDR2 SNEGSKA (reference sequence). CDR3 amino acids: CSAQRGVNQPQHF. In DNA form, the CDR3 reads TGCAGTGCTCAGCGGGGGGTGAATCAGCCCCAGCATTTT.

This clonotype was seen more than once but under ten times. The genes are TRBV2 and TRBJ2-1; weak D call: TRBD2 (6 bases). This CDR3 is built from 15 residues. Between the trimmed V and J ends, which lost 2 bases and 5 bases, there was a span of 13 bases. From germline, CDR1 is SNHLY and CDR2 FYNNEI. The CDR3 reads CASSESQGGDNEQFF. In nucleotides, the CDR3 is TGTGCCAGCAGTGAAAGTCAGGGAGGAGACAATGAGCAGTTCTTC. Full variable domain (rest looked up from reference TRBV2 and TRBJ2-1): EPEVTQTPSHQVTQMGQEVILRCVPISNHLYFYWYRQILGQKVEFLVSFYNNEISEKSEIFDDQFSVERPDGSNFTLKIRSTKLEDSAMYFCASSESQGGDNEQFFGPGTRLTVL.

This clonotype was seen at least ten times. This sequence joins TRBV4-1 and TRBJ2-1; D ambiguous. The CDR3 is 16 amino acids. V lost 6 bases and J lost 0, with 15 bases in between. Germline V CDR1 and CDR2: MGHRA, YSYEKL. As DNA, the CDR3 is TGCGCCAGCAGGCACGCAGGCACCCGCTCCTACAATGAGCAGTTCTTC. This gives the protein CASRHAGTRSYNEQFF.

This clonotype has at least ten counts. The chain recombines TRBV5-1 with TRBJ1-1; unclear D gene. The CDR3 loop spans 13 amino acids. Trimming pared 1 base from V and 1 base from J, leaving 5 bases between. CDR1 and CDR2 from the germline V gene are SGHRS and YFSETQ. The chain's CDR3 is CASSLQRNTEAFF. The CDR3, as DNA: TGCGCCAGCAGCTTGCAACGGAACACTGAAGCTTTCTTT. Complete variable domain (other parts from reference TRBV5-1 and TRBJ1-1): KAGVTQTPRYLIKTRGQQVTLSCSPISGHRSVSWYQQTPGQGLQFLFEYFSETQRNKGNFPGRFSGRQFSNSRSEMNVSTLELGDSALYLCASSLQRNTEAFFGQGTRLTVV.

This clonotype was found many times. V usage is TRBV5-1 and J usage is TRBJ2-2; D tentatively fits TRBD1 or TRBD2 (6 bases each). This CDR3 comprises 16 residues. Germline CDR1 SGHRS, CDR2 YFSETQ. V was shortened by 0 bases and J by 4 bases, with 13 bases between the two germline ends. CDR3 nucleotide sequence: TGCGCCAGCAGCTTGGCCCCACAGGGAGGCACCGGGGAGCTGTTTTTT. This sequence encodes CASSLAPQGGTGELFF.

The chain recombines TRBV6-2 or TRBV6-3 with TRBJ2-7; TRBD1 aligns across 9 bases. CDR1 is MNHEY, CDR2 SVGEGT, per germline. With V trimmed by 6 bases and J by 5 bases, 8 bases remained unmatched. CDR3 length: 14 residues. The CDR3 loop reads CASRNRDREHEQYV. The CDR3 region has the DNA TGTGCCAGCAGGAATCGGGACAGGGAGCACGAGCAGTACGTC.

The chain has TRBV4-2 and TRBJ2-3, with TRBD2 matching 10 bases. This CDR3 is built from 18 residues. V lost 1 base to trimming and J lost 0 bases; unmatched junction nucleotides: 7. Germline V gives CDR1 LGHNA, CDR2 YNFKEQ. The CDR3 loop is CASSQGPGLAESTDTQYF. For the CDR3, the DNA is TGTGCCAGCAGCCAAGGCCCTGGACTAGCGGAGAGCACAGATACGCAGTATTTT.

This clonotype was seen at least ten times. The rearrangement links TRBV5-1 to TRBJ2-3, with D possibly being TRBD2 (6 bases). The CDR3 length is 15 residues. CDR1 and CDR2 from the germline V gene are SGHRS and YFSETQ. V shed 3 bases and J shed 0 bases, with 11 bases lying between them. The CDR3, as DNA: TGCGCCAGCAGCTCGGGGGACGGTAGCACAGATACGCAGTATTTT. Translating gives CASSSGDGSTDTQYF.

At least ten counts were recorded for this clonotype. This CDR3 is CASSEYRQGSSYNEQFF. The CDR3 nucleotides are TGTGCCAGCAGTGAATATCGGCAGGGAAGCTCCTACAATGAGCAGTTCTTC. This chain joins TRBV25-1 and TRBJ2-1; TRBD1 is a possible D gene (5 bases). Germline V gene data show CDR1 as MGHDK and CDR2 as SYGVNS. V lost 0 bases and J 0 bases, leaving 12 bases between the germline ends. This CDR3 region has 17 residues.

This clonotype was observed at least ten times. This chain links TRBV7-9 with TRBJ2-7; no reliable D call. The CDR3 covers 12 residues. Trimming shortened V by 5 bases and J by 6 bases, and 11 bases separated the two germline ends. CDR1 and CDR2 from the germline V gene are SEHNR and FQNEAQ (reference sequence). The CDR3 loop reads CASSGPKLEQYV. CDR3 bases: TGTGCCAGCAGCGGTCCTAAGCTCGAGCAGTACGTC.

The sample holds a few counts of this clonotype. CDR3 nucleotides: TGTGCCAGCAGCCGCTACAGGGGGCAGCTCCCATACAATGAGCAGTTCTTC. Amino acids: CASSRYRGQLPYNEQFF. This chain connects TRBV7-2 to TRBJ2-1, with 9 bases aligning to TRBD1. This CDR3 region has 17 residues. V lost 5 bases, J lost 4 bases, and 12 bases stayed unmatched. Germline loops: CDR1 SGHTA, CDR2 FQGNSA. The complete variable domain, with remaining parts taken from reference TRBV7-2 and TRBJ2-1, reads GAGVSQSPSNKVTEKGKDVELRCDPISGHTALYWYRQSLGQGLEFLIYFQGNSAPDKSGLPSDRFSAERTGGSVSTLTIQRTQQEDSAVYLCASSRYRGQLPYNEQFFGPGTRLTVL.

This clonotype was observed at least ten times. The chain joins TRBV27 to TRBJ1-2; D perhaps matches TRBD1 (6 bases). The CDR3 is 14 amino acids. V gave up 8 bases and J gave up 8 bases, with 21 bases separating them. Per the germline V gene, CDR1 is MNHEY and CDR2 is SMNVEV (reference sequence). In DNA, the CDR3 is TGTGCCAGCTCAACCTGGGGGGGCAGGGCGGGCTACACCTTC. This gives the protein CASSTWGGRAGYTF.

This clonotype was found many times. The J gene is TRBJ1-6, the V gene TRBV5-1, with D unresolved. CDR3 size: 11 residues. Germline CDR1 and CDR2: SGHRS and YFSETQ. Trimming cost V 7 bases and J 8 bases, with 7 bases left between them. CDR3 in amino acids: CASGFDSPLHF. DNA of the CDR3: TGCGCCAGCGGTTTTGATTCACCCCTCCACTTT. The full variable domain, in which reference TRBV5-1 and TRBJ1-6 provide the parts outside the CDR3, is KAGVTQTPRYLIKTRGQQVTLSCSPISGHRSVSWYQQTPGQGLQFLFEYFSETQRNKGNFPGRFSGRQFSNSRSEMNVSTLELGDSALYLCASGFDSPLHFGNGTRLTVT.

This chain links TRBV30 with TRBJ1-5; D is possibly TRBD1 (6 bases). In germline, CDR1 is GTSNPN, CDR2 SVGIG (reference sequence). The V and J ends lost 2 bases and 3 bases respectively, with 14 bases between them. This CDR3 is built from 15 residues. The CDR3 DNA reads TGTGCCTGGAGTACAGATACAGGGCTCAATCAGCCCCAGCATTTT. Its translation is CAWSTDTGLNQPQHF. The whole variable domain, remainder taken from reference TRBV30 and TRBJ1-5, is SQTIHQWPATLVQPVGSPLSLECTVEGTSNPNLYWYRQAAGRGLQLLFYSVGIGQISSEVPQNLSASRPQDRQFILSSKKLLLSDSGFYLCAWSTDTGLNQPQHFGDGTRLSIL.

This chain joins TRBV12-3 or TRBV12-4 and TRBJ1-3, with D possibly TRBD1 on 6 matching bases. Trimming took off 2 bases at V and 4 bases at J, with 12 bases between the two ends. The CDR3 contains 15 residues. The CDR3 DNA follows: TGTGCCAGCAGTTTAAGGGGGGTGAGGGGAAACACCATATATTTT. Translated: CASSLRGVRGNTIYF.